This T cell receptor (beta chain) was captured in a study of T-cell reconstitution after alpha-beta-depleted transplantation in children. This clonotype turned up a few times. The antigen is not known. V trimming: 3 bases; J trimming: 6 bases; junction bases outside the gene matches: 6. The CDR3 is 14 residues long. Per the germline V gene, CDR1 is SGHRS and CDR2 is YFSETQ. Study-level points and caveats: Several patients had high TCRbeta diversity at day 60; it came from surviving recipient T cells and thymic progenitors. T cells produced anew were the main source of T-cell counts and diversity one year after transplant.

Preparation of the TCRbeta library was carried out with unique molecular identifiers. TCRdb ran MiXCR on the PCR reads and lists one entry per CDR3 protein. This sample has about 220,000 distinct CDR3 sequences, with approximately 17% found just once. The TCR originated in a male patient between 2 and 10 years old who had a stem cell transplant for acute lymphoblastic leukemia, so the T cells may come from the graft donor. The input for sequencing was PBMCs, mostly from graft donor cells, taken 360 days after TCRalphabeta/CD19-depleted stem cell transplant. The V and J genes are TRBV5-1 and TRBJ2-1; 7 positions agree with TRBD1. The CDR3 bases are TGCGCCAGCAGCTCCTCCGGACAGGCCAATGAGCAGTTCTTC. Amino acids: CASSSSGQANEQFF.